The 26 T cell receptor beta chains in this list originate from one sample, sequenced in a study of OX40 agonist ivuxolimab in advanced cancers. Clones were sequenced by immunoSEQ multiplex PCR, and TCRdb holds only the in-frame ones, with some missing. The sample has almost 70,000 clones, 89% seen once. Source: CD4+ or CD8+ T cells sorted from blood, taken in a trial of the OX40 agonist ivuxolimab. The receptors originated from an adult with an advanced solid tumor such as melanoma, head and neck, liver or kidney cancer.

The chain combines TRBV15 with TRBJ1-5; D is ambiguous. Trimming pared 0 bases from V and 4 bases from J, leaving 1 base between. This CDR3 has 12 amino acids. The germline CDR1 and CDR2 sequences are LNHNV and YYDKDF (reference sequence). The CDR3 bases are TGTGCCACCAGCAGAGATAATCAGCCCCAGCATTTT. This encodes CATSRDNQPQHF.

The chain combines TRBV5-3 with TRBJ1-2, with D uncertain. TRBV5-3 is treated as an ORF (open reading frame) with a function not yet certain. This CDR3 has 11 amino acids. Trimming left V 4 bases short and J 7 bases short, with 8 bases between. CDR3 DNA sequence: TGTGCCAGAAGCCCAAACCGTGGCTACACCTTC. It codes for CARSPNRGYTF.

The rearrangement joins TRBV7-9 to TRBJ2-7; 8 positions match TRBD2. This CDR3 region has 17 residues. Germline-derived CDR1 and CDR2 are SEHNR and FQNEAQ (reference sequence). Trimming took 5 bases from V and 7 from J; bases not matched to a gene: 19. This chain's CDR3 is CASSTYLREGRKGEQYF. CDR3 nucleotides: TGTGCCAGCAGCACCTATCTCCGGGAGGGCCGGAAGGGTGAGCAGTACTTC.

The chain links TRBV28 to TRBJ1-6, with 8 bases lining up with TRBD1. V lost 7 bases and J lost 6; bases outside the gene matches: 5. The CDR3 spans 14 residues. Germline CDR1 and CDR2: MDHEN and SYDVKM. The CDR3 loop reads CASIPGQGNSPLHF. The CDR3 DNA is TGTGCCAGCATTCCCGGACAGGGTAATTCACCCCTCCACTTT.

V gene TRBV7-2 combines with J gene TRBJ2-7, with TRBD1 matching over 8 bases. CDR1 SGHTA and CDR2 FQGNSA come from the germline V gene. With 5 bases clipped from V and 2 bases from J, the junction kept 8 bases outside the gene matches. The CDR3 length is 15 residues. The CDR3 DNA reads TGTGCCAGCAGCGTGACCGGACAGGGAACCTACGAGCAGTACTTC. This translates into CASSVTGQGTYEQYF.

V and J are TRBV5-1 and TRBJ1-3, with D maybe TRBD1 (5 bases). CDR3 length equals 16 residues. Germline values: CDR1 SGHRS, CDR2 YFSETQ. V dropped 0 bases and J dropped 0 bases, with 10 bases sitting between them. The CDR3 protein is CASSLEGLYSGNTIYF. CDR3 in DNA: TGCGCCAGCAGCTTGGAGGGACTGTACTCTGGAAACACCATATATTTT.

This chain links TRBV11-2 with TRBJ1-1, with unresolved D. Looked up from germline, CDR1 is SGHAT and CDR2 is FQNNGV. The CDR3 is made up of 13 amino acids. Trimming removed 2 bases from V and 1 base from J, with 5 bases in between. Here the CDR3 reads CASSLTPNTEAFF. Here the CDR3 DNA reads TGTGCCAGCAGCTTAACCCCGAACACTGAAGCTTTCTTT.

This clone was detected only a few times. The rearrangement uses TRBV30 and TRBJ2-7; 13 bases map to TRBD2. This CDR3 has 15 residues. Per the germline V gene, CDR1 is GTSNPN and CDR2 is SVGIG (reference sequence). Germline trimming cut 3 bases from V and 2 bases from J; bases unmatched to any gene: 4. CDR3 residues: CAWRELAGGAYEQYF. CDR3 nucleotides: TGTGCCTGGAGAGAACTAGCGGGGGGGGCCTACGAGCAGTACTTC.

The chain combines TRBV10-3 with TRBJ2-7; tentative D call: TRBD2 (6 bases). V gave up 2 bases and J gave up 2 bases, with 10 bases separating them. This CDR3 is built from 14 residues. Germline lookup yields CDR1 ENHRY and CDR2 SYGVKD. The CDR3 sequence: CAISERAGPYEQYF. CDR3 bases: TGTGCCATCAGTGAGCGGGCGGGACCCTACGAGCAGTACTTC.

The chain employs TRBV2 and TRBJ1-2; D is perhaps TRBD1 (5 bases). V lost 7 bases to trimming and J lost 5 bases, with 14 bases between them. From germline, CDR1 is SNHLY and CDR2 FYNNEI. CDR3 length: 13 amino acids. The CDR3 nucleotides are TGTGCCAGCACACAGGAGTTGCGTTATGGCTACACCTTC. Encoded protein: CASTQELRYGYTF.

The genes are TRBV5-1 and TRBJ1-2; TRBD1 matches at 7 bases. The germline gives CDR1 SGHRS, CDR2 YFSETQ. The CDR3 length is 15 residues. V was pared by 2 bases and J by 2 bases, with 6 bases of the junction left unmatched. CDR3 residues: CASSLPGQQNYGYTF. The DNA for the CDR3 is TGCGCCAGCAGCTTACCGGGACAGCAAAACTATGGCTACACCTTC. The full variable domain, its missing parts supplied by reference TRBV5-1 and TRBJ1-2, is KAGVTQTPRYLIKTRGQQVTLSCSPISGHRSVSWYQQTPGQGLQFLFEYFSETQRNKGNFPGRFSGRQFSNSRSEMNVSTLELGDSALYLCASSLPGQQNYGYTFGSGTRLTVV.

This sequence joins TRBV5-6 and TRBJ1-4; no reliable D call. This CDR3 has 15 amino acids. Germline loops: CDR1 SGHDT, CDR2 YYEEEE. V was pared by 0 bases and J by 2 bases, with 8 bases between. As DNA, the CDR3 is TGTGCCAGCAGCTTGGATCAGGAGACTAATGAAAAACTGTTTTTT. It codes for CASSLDQETNEKLFF.

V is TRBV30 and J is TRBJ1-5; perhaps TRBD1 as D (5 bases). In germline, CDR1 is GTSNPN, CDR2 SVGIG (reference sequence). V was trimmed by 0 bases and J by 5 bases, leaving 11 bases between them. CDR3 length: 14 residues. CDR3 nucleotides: TGTGCCTGGAGTGTCCCGGGCAGGGATCAGCCCCAGCATTTT. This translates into CAWSVPGRDQPQHF. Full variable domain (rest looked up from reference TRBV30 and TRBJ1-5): SQTIHQWPATLVQPVGSPLSLECTVEGTSNPNLYWYRQAAGRGLQLLFYSVGIGQISSEVPQNLSASRPQDRQFILSSKKLLLSDSGFYLCAWSVPGRDQPQHFGDGTRLSIL.

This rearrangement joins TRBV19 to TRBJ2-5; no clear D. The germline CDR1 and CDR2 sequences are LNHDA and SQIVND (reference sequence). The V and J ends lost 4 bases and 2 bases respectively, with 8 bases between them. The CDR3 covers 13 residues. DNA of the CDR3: TGTGCCAGTAGTAGGTCAGTTCAAGAGACCCAGTACTTC. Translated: CASSRSVQETQYF.

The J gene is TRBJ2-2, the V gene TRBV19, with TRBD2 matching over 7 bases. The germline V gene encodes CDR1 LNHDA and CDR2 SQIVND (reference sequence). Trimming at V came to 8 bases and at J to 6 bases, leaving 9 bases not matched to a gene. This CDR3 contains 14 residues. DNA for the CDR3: TGTGCCAGTTGGGGGAGGGTTTGGGCCGGGGAGCTGTTTTTT. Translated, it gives CASWGRVWAGELFF.

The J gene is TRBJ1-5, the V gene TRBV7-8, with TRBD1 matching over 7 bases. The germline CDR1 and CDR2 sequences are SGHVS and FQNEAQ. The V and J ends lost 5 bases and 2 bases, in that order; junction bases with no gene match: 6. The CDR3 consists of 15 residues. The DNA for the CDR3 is TGTGCCAGCAGCCCGACAGGGAGGGGCAATCAGCCCCAGCATTTT. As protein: CASSPTGRGNQPQHF.

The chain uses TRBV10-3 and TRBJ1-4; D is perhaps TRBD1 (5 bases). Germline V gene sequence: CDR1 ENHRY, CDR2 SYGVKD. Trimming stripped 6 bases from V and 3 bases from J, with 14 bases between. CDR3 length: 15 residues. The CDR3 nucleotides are TGTGCCATCAGCCAGGGTCGGGGGTCTAATGAAAAACTGTTTTTT. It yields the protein CAISQGRGSNEKLFF.

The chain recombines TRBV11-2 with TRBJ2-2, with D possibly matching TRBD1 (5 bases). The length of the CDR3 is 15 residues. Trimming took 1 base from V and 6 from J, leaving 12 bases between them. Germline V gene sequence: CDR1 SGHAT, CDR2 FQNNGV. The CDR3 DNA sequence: TGTGCCAGCAGCTTAGTCTCAGGGCCCCCCGGGGAGCTGTTTTTT. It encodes CASSLVSGPPGELFF.

CDR3 loop: CASSPVDNLHYGYTF. In DNA, the CDR3 is TGTGCCAGCAGCCCCGTCGATAATCTACACTATGGCTACACCTTC. This chain connects TRBV27 to TRBJ1-2; D gene uncertain. This CDR3 is 15 amino acids long. Per the germline V gene, CDR1 is MNHEY and CDR2 is SMNVEV (reference sequence). Trimming removed 6 bases at V and 3 bases at J, with 17 bases between.

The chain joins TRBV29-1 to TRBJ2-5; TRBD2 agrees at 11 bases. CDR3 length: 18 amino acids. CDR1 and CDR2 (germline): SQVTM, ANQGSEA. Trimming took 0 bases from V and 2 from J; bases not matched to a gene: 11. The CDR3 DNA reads TGCAGCGTTGAAGACTCTATTAATAGCGGGAGGGGGCAAGAGACCCAGTACTTC. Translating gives CSVEDSINSGRGQETQYF.

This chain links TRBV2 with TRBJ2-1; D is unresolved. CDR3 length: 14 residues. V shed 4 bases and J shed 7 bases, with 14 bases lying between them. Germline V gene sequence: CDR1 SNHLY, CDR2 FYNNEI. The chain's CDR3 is CASSASYTLNEQFF. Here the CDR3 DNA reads TGTGCCAGCAGTGCCAGCTACACTCTTAATGAGCAGTTCTTC.

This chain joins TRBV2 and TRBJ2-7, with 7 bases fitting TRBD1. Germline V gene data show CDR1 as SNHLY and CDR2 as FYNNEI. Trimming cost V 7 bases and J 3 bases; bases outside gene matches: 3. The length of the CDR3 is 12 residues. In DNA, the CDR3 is TGTGCCAGCAAAAGACAGGGCTACGAGCAGTACTTC. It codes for CASKRQGYEQYF.

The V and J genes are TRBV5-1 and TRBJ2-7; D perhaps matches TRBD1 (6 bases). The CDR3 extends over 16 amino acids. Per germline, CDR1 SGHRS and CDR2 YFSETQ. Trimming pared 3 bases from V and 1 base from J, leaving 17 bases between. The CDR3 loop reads CASSSAAQGRSYEQYF. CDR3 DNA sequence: TGCGCCAGCAGCTCCGCCGCCCAGGGGAGATCCTACGAGCAGTACTTC.

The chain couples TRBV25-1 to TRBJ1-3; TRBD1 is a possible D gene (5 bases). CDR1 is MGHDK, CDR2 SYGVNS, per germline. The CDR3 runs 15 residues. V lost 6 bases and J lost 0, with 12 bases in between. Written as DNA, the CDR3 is TGTGCCAGCAGCCGCAGGGTGGTCTCTGGAAACACCATATATTTT. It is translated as CASSRRVVSGNTIYF.

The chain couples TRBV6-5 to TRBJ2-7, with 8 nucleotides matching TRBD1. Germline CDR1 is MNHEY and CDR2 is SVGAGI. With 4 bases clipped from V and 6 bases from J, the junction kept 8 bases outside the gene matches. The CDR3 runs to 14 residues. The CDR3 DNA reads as TGTGCCAGCAGTTTTGACAGGGGAAGGGTCGAGCAGTACTTC. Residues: CASSFDRGRVEQYF.

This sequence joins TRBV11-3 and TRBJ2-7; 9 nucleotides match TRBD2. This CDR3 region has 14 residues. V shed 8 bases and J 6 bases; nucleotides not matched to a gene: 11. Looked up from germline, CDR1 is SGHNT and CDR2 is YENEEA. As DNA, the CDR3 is TGTGCCAGCGGTTCTCGAAGCGGGAGGATCGAGCAGTACTTC. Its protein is CASGSRSGRIEQYF. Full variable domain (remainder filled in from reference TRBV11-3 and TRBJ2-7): EAGVVQSPRYKIIEKKQPVAFWCNPISGHNTLYWYLQNLGQGPELLIRYENEEAVDDSQLPKDRFSAERLKGVDSTLKIQPAELGDSAVYLCASGSRSGRIEQYFGPGTRLTVT.